The 25 T cell receptor beta chains below were found in one sample sequenced in a study of Ad26.COV2.S vaccination and SARS-CoV-2 variants. Treatment denoted: some 20 received Ad26.COV2.S at low or high dose, single or two shots; 5 received placebo; per-sample allocation not given. Day 63 after the first injection of vaccine or placebo was the sampling time. TCRdb keeps only in-frame clones here, not all; method: immunoSEQ multiplex PCR. The table has a few hundred thousand clones, 87% seen once; the top ten hold approximately 3.6%. Specimen: peripheral blood, collected in a trial of Ad26.COV2.S vaccine versus placebo. The receptors come from a person aged 18-65 years who received the Ad26.COV2.S COVID-19 vaccine or a placebo.

J is TRBJ1-1 and V is TRBV7-2; D is undetermined. The CDR3 spans 14 residues. Per the germline V gene, CDR1 is SGHTA and CDR2 is FQGNSA. The V end lost 6 bases, the J end lost 7 bases, and 18 bases lay between the germline ends. CDR3 region: CASSSTPWRVEAFF. The CDR3 region has the DNA TGTGCCAGCAGTTCTACACCCTGGAGGGTTGAAGCTTTCTTT.

This clone occurred once. The rearrangement joins TRBV7-8 to TRBJ1-2; D may be TRBD1 (6 bases). The CDR3 has 15 amino acids. With 3 bases removed from V and 4 bases from J, the gap between germline ends came to 15 bases. The V gene's germline CDR1 is SGHVS and CDR2 FQNEAQ. The CDR3 loop reads CASSFDRRISYGYTF. CDR3 nucleotide sequence: TGTGCCAGCAGCTTCGACAGGCGTATTTCCTATGGCTACACCTTC.

In this sample, this clone turned up once. V and J are TRBV29-1 and TRBJ2-6; D is possibly TRBD1 (5 bases). Germline V gene lookup returns CDR1 SQVTM and CDR2 ANQGSEA. The CDR3 has 16 residues. The V end lost 1 base, the J end lost 1 base, and 11 bases lay between the germline ends. The CDR3 DNA reads as TGCAGCGTTGAAGTTCAGGGAAGTTCTGGGGCCAACGTCCTGACTTTC. Its protein product is CSVEVQGSSGANVLTF.

The CDR3 region is CASSRRSLLEQYF. As DNA, the CDR3 is TGTGCCAGCTCGCGGCGATCCCTCTTAGAGCAGTACTTC. The rearrangement uses TRBV27 and TRBJ2-7; D ambiguous. Germline CDR1 is MNHEY and CDR2 is SMNVEV (reference sequence). This CDR3 is built from 13 residues. The V and J ends lost 8 bases and 7 bases respectively, with 18 bases between them.

This chain links TRBV13 with TRBJ1-2; the D gene is possibly TRBD1 (6 bases). Germline assignment: CDR1 PRHDT and CDR2 FYEKMQ (reference sequence). Deletions cut 0 bases from V and 7 bases from J, with 15 bases between. CDR3 length: 15 residues. CDR3 coding DNA: TGTGCCAGCAGCTTAGGACTTACGACAGGACGTGGCTACACCTTC. Amino acids: CASSLGLTTGRGYTF.

The rearrangement joins TRBV5-6 to TRBJ1-6, with D perhaps TRBD1 (5 bases). Trimming left V 6 bases short and J 18 bases short, with 22 bases between. This CDR3 has 13 residues. In germline, CDR1 is SGHDT, CDR2 YYEEEE. The CDR3 DNA is TGTGCCAGCACCAAGCGTCAGGGTGATATGCCCCACTTT. Amino acids: CASTKRQGDMPHF. The variable domain in full, completed from reference TRBV5-6 and TRBJ1-6, reads DAGVTQSPTHLIKTRGQQVTLRCSPKSGHDTVSWYQQALGQGPQFIFQYYEEEERQRGNFPDRFSGHQFPNYSSELNVNALLLGDSALYLCASTKRQGDMPHFGNGTRLTVT.

V and J are TRBV5-6 and TRBJ1-2; possible D gene TRBD1, 5 bases. Germline CDR1 SGHDT, CDR2 YYEEEE. V was shortened by 4 bases and J by 2 bases, with 15 bases between the two germline ends. The CDR3 runs to 15 residues. CDR3 coding DNA: TGTGCCAGCAGCGAGAGACAGCAGCAAAACTATGGCTACACCTTC. Translating gives CASSERQQQNYGYTF.

The chain is built from TRBV5-6 and TRBJ1-5, with D possibly being TRBD1 (6 bases). V lost 2 bases and J 0 bases, leaving 12 bases between the germline ends. The V gene's germline CDR1 is SGHDT and CDR2 YYEEEE. This CDR3 region has 16 residues. CDR3 nucleotides: TGTGCCAGCAGCTTCCAGGGGCTATATAGCAATCAGCCCCAGCATTTT. Amino acid sequence: CASSFQGLYSNQPQHF.

This chain uses TRBV7-6 with TRBJ2-1, with D possibly being TRBD1 or TRBD2 (5 bases each). In germline, CDR1 is SGHVS, CDR2 FNYEAQ. With 5 bases removed from V and 6 bases from J, the gap between germline ends came to 17 bases. The CDR3 totals 15 residues. DNA for the CDR3: TGTGCCAGCAGCCGCAGAGATGGGGGAGTCAATGAGCAGTTCTTC. This sequence encodes CASSRRDGGVNEQFF.

The CDR3 is CASTHGGIQYF. The CDR3 DNA sequence: TGTGCCAGCACCCACGGGGGCATTCAGTACTTC. The rearrangement uses TRBV6-6 and TRBJ2-4; TRBD2 is a possible D gene (6 bases). Trimming pared 7 bases from V and 9 bases from J, leaving 10 bases between. Germline V gene lookup returns CDR1 MNHNY and CDR2 SVGAGI (reference sequence). The CDR3 totals 11 residues.

This clone was detected once. Other nucleotide sequences in the sample specify the same CDR3. J is TRBJ1-1 and V is TRBV3-1 (or the pseudogene TRBV3-2); D gene uncertain. The CDR3 is 13 amino acids. Germline V gene lookup returns CDR1 LGHDT and CDR2 YNNKEL (reference sequence). V was clipped by 1 base and J by 3 bases, with 6 bases between them. DNA for the CDR3: TGTGCCAGCAGCCAAGGGCGGGACACTGAAGCTTTCTTT. This codes for CASSQGRDTEAFF.

V is TRBV6-2 or TRBV6-3 and J is TRBJ1-5; D unclear. V lost 4 bases and J lost 3, with 10 bases in between. The CDR3 length is 14 residues. The germline V gene encodes CDR1 MNHEY and CDR2 SVGEGT. The CDR3 region has the DNA TGTGCCAGCAGTTGGCAGGATAACAATCAGCCCCAGCATTTT. Its translation: CASSWQDNNQPQHF.

The chain is built from TRBV4-2 and TRBJ1-5; D unclear. Germline V gives CDR1 LGHNA, CDR2 YNFKEQ. CDR3 size: 16 residues. Trimming shortened V by 1 base and J by 2 bases, and 12 bases separated the two germline ends. The CDR3 loop reads CASSQGFLTGNQPQHF. CDR3 sequence (DNA): TGTGCCAGCAGCCAAGGTTTTTTGACGGGCAATCAGCCCCAGCATTTT.

This clone showed up just a few times. This chain links TRBV11-2 with TRBJ1-5; D is unresolved. The V gene's germline CDR1 is SGHAT and CDR2 FQNNGV. V dropped 2 bases and J dropped 3 bases, with 8 bases sitting between them. The CDR3 runs 14 residues. The CDR3 protein is CASSLTGNNQPQHF. CDR3 DNA sequence: TGTGCCAGCAGCTTAACGGGGAACAATCAGCCCCAGCATTTT.

The chain is built from TRBV27 and TRBJ1-2, with D possibly being TRBD1 (6 bases). With 3 bases removed from V and 3 bases from J, the gap between germline ends came to 11 bases. The CDR3 is 14 residues long. Germline V lookup: CDR1 MNHEY, CDR2 SMNVEV (reference sequence). The CDR3 sequence is CASSFRGGHYGYTF. In DNA form, the CDR3 reads TGTGCCAGCAGTTTTAGGGGGGGCCACTATGGCTACACCTTC.

The sample holds a few counts of this clone. The CDR3 nucleotides read TGTGCCAGCAGCGCCTGGACGGAAGAAGAGACCCAGTACTTC. Translated: CASSAWTEEETQYF. The genes are TRBV7-9 and TRBJ2-5; D not resolved. The CDR3 consists of 14 residues. Per the germline V gene, CDR1 is SEHNR and CDR2 is FQNEAQ (reference sequence). Trimming stripped 5 bases from V and 3 bases from J, with 13 bases between.

The chain is built from TRBV11-2 and TRBJ1-1; D might be TRBD1 (5 bases). Trimming removed 5 bases from V and 4 bases from J, with 17 bases in between. This CDR3 region has 15 residues. Germline V gene lookup returns CDR1 SGHAT and CDR2 FQNNGV. The CDR3 DNA follows: TGTGCCAGCAGCCCCCTGACTAGGAGGGGCACTGAAGCTTTCTTT. This gives the protein CASSPLTRRGTEAFF.

The rearrangement uses TRBV5-1 and TRBJ2-2, with TRBD1 matching over 7 bases. The CDR3 extends over 16 amino acids. With 3 bases clipped from V and 0 bases from J, the junction kept 5 bases outside the gene matches. Germline assignment: CDR1 SGHRS and CDR2 YFSETQ. The CDR3 loop is CASSSKQGSNTGELFF. CDR3 nucleotide sequence: TGCGCCAGCAGCTCGAAACAGGGGTCGAACACCGGGGAGCTGTTTTTT.

This chain uses TRBV7-9 with TRBJ1-1; TRBD1 agrees at 10 bases. The CDR3 is 16 amino acids. V lost 5 bases, J lost 3 bases, and 9 bases stayed unmatched. The germline V gene encodes CDR1 SEHNR and CDR2 FQNEAQ (reference sequence). DNA of the CDR3: TGTGCCAGCAGCCCCCGACAGGGGGCGCGGGACACTGAAGCTTTCTTT. It translates to CASSPRQGARDTEAFF.

The CDR3 DNA is TGCAGCGTTGGGGCTAGGAGGGGATACGAGCAGTACTTC. Protein product: CSVGARRGYEQYF. The chain has TRBV29-1 and TRBJ2-7; D perhaps matches TRBD2 (6 bases). The V and J ends lost 4 bases and 4 bases respectively, with 14 bases between them. This CDR3 is 13 amino acids long. Germline lookup yields CDR1 SQVTM and CDR2 ANQGSEA.

This chain joins TRBV7-6 and TRBJ1-5; 7 bases agree with TRBD1. Germline V lookup: CDR1 SGHVS, CDR2 FNYEAQ. Trimming at V came to 1 base and at J to 1 base, leaving 1 base not matched to a gene. The CDR3 loop spans 15 amino acids. CDR3 protein: CASSLDRGSNQPQHF. The CDR3 DNA is TGTGCCAGCAGCTTAGACAGGGGAAGCAATCAGCCCCAGCATTTT.

V and J are TRBV5-8 and TRBJ2-7; 7 bases are shared with TRBD1. The trim removed 2 bases at V and 3 bases at J, leaving 11 bases unmatched. The CDR3 totals 16 residues. Germline lookup yields CDR1 SGHTS and CDR2 YDEGEE. This chain's CDR3 is CASSFNLGQPLYEQYF. As DNA, the CDR3 is TGTGCCAGCAGCTTTAACTTGGGACAGCCTCTCTACGAGCAGTACTTC.

This sequence joins TRBV6-6 and TRBJ1-3; D is undetermined. V was trimmed by 5 bases and J by 0 bases, leaving 23 bases between them. CDR3 length equals 19 residues. Germline CDR1 MNHNY, CDR2 SVGAGI (reference sequence). Here the CDR3 DNA reads TGTGCCAGCAGTCGGGCCCTGAGGGCCATCGAACACTCTGGAAACACCATATATTTT. It encodes CASSRALRAIEHSGNTIYF.

J is TRBJ1-1 and V is TRBV5-4, with TRBD1 matching over 9 bases. The CDR3 loop spans 15 amino acids. CDR1 and CDR2 from the germline V gene are SGHNT and YYREEE (reference sequence). Unmatched junction bases numbered 10, after V lost 4 bases and J lost 6 bases. The CDR3 coding sequence is TGTGCCAGCAGCCCTGGACAGGGGCGATCTGCTGAAGCTTTCTTT. Its protein is CASSPGQGRSAEAFF.

The chain links TRBV5-5 to TRBJ2-3; 12 bases map to TRBD2. The V segment lost 3 bases and the J segment 5 bases; nucleotides outside the gene matches: 7. Per germline, CDR1 SGHKS and CDR2 YYEKEE (reference sequence). The length of the CDR3 is 16 residues. CDR3 protein: CASSSPGLAGGDTQYF. In DNA form, the CDR3 reads TGTGCCAGCAGCTCTCCGGGACTAGCGGGTGGAGATACGCAGTATTTT.